This T cell receptor beta chain is drawn from a study of shared clonotypes between healthy human individuals (dated by TCRdb to about 2020). For the study in its entirety: A couple of women and a few men aged 18 to 49 years were included in the cohort. Per donor, three plates each were used for CD4 naive and CD4 memory, two for CD8 naive, and one for CD8 memory. The study deeply sequenced blood TCR repertoires of several healthy adults to estimate repertoire size and the extent of clonotype sharing between individuals. To increase sequencing depth and limit assay-specific biases, TCR repertoire library preparation and sequencing were carried out by different laboratories using diverse techniques. Each donor's leukapheresis produced roughly between roughly 0.85 and 10 billion PBMCs. Results and caveats for the whole study, not just this receptor: Only blood was sampled, and tissue TCR repertoires likely differ from those in blood. When several donors were compared, the shared fraction of clonotypes was around 5% for naive CD4, less than 4% for naive CD8, more than 2% for memory CD4, and about 0.36% for memory CD8. Higher generation probabilities were observed for clonotypes shared by all four sorted-subset donors than for non-shared clonotypes. The genetic and exposure-history diversity represented was limited by the small number of donors. Pairwise subsampling indicated that sequencing depth was expected to affect the degree of clonotype sharing among donors. Naive subsets generally had larger estimated clonotype richness than memory subsets did. Incomplete sequencing was indicated by rarefaction of sorted-subset datasets, despite the large sequencing depth.

CD8 naive samples were obtained by positive selection for CCR7 among CD45RO-negative cells, yielding a CD45RA+CCR7+ population from which TemRA cells were excluded. Healthy HIV-negative adults with no recently reported acute infections or vaccinations were included as donors. Only Caucasian adults living in Nashville, Tennessee, USA were represented among the donors. Blood was collected by leukapheresis, and PBMCs were isolated by Ficoll-Histopaque density gradient centrifugation and then cryopreserved in liquid nitrogen vapor phase. Purity and quantity of every magnetically sorted T cell population were checked by analytical flow cytometry. Each sorted fraction had its genomic DNA isolated and then quantified by UV absorbance on a Nanodrop 2000c. Including the terminal cysteine and phenylalanine, the CDR3 comprises 15 residues. Only the CDR3 DNA is retained, 45 bases long and in frame from the first base. Trimming takes 4 bases off V and 0 bases off J; junction bases not matched to a gene: 6. Sequences SGHDT (CDR1) and YYEEEE (CDR2) are obtained from the germline V gene.

TCR CDR3 regions were amplified from genomic DNA by multiplex PCR using the deep immunoSEQ assay. Extracted genomic DNA from each cell subset was spread evenly across all wells of several immunoSEQ 96-well plates, with each plate serving as a replicate. For sorted subsets, each replicate PCR was loaded with 200 ng genomic DNA, equivalent to about 30,000 T cell genomes. Purified libraries were quantified with a Qubit 3.0 fluorometer, sized on a Bioanalyzer 2100, and re-quantified with the KAPA Library Quantification kit. Every immunoSEQ 96-well plate was sequenced on a dedicated single-read 150-cycle Illumina NextSeq 550 flow cell. The authors processed their data as follows. Because the immunoSEQ output included only junctional sequences and no quality scores, the filtering could not be the same as the filtering used for full-length reads. Sequences were annotated with PyIR, a Python wrapper for IgBLAST v1.9, and V/J genes and CDR3 were assigned using IMGT germline references. Reads were removed for weak V/J assignments (E-value above 1e-6), missing CDR3, stop codons, out-of-frame junctions, or ambiguous translated residues. A V3J clonotype was defined by an identical inferred V gene, J gene, and CDR3 amino acid sequence. Percentage overlap between repertoires was computed as shared unique clonotypes divided by the size of the smaller repertoire. RTK rarefaction, the Chao1 estimator, and Recon v2.1 estimates of unobserved clonotypes were used to assess repertoire richness. OLGA was used to compute generation probabilities for all TCRbeta clonotypes that the gDNA method yielded from a handful of donors. Not all clones reach the TCRdb copy of this immuneACCESS table, which keeps in-frame sequences only. Checked studies attribute under half of the gap to unresolved V genes and leave the rest unexplained. From that table come the V and J calls and clone size; the DNA was used to work out D and trimming. In all, the sample holds hundreds of thousands of clones, and roughly 96% of those were seen once. About 0.12% of the sample comes from the top ten.

As concerns this clone: The specificity of this receptor is unknown. No per-base quality is available; no much larger clone lies one base away.

The chain links TRBV5-6 with TRBJ1-1, with 7 central nucleotides matching TRBD1. Sequenced sample: naive CD8+ T cells sorted from blood. Per the publication, the cell subset or site label means: CD45RA+CCR7+. This TCR was recovered from a woman in her 30s in good health. Here the CDR3 is given as CASSDLQGMNTEAFF. At the DNA level, the sequence is TGTGCCAGCAGCGATTTACAGGGGATGAACACTGAAGCTTTCTTT.